A selection of T cell receptor beta chains follows, all from one sample in a study of shared clonotypes between healthy human individuals. Clones were sequenced by immunoSEQ multiplex PCR, and TCRdb holds only the in-frame ones, with some missing. The table includes 700,000 or so clones, 72% detected once. Sequencing was done on a sample of memory CD4+ T cells sorted from blood. The receptors were gathered from a woman in her twenties or thirties in good health. The CDR3 runs from the conserved cysteine through the conserved F or W. D genes are given only for firm matches. Rows give clone size only sometimes, using once, few, many, or a class for an expanded clone.

clone_size	v_call	d_call	j_call	cdr3_aa	cdr3_nt
-	TRBV4-1	-	TRBJ2-3	CASSQASGRGGTDTQYF	TGCGCCAGCAGCCAAGCTTCCGGGCGGGGTGGCACAGATACGCAGTATTTT
few	TRBV6-6	-	TRBJ2-7	CASSYGGNVWEQYF	TGTGCCAGCAGTTACGGGGGAAATGTGTGGGAGCAGTACTTC
-	TRBV5-6	-	TRBJ2-1	CASSLRETLGEQFF	TGTGCCAGCAGCTTGAGGGAGACACTAGGTGAGCAGTTCTTC
-	TRBV7-9	-	TRBJ2-1	CASSLAGRAGSYNEQFF	TGTGCCAGCAGCTTAGCGGGACGGGCCGGCTCCTACAATGAGCAGTTCTTC
-	TRBV29-1	-	TRBJ1-1	CSVEVPRGTTEAFF	TGCAGCGTTGAGGTCCCTCGAGGGACGACTGAAGCTTTCTTT
-	TRBV7-2	TRBD1	TRBJ1-1	CASSAGQGAEAFF	TGTGCCAGCAGCGCAGGACAGGGGGCTGAAGCTTTCTTT
few	TRBV7-9	-	TRBJ2-5	CASSPGVRDPGETQYF	TGTGCCAGCAGCCCCGGCGTGCGGGACCCAGGGGAGACCCAGTACTTC
few	TRBV6-6	-	TRBJ2-7	CASSYGGAGIYEQYF	TGTGCCAGCAGTTACGGGGGGGCAGGGATTTACGAGCAGTACTTC
few	TRBV28	-	TRBJ1-2	CASSLARVYGYTF	TGTGCCAGCAGTTTAGCAAGGGTATATGGCTACACCTTC
-	TRBV7-9	TRBD2	TRBJ2-1	CASSSWTSGRIPNNEQFF	TGTGCCAGCAGCTCCTGGACTAGCGGGCGAATCCCCAACAATGAGCAGTTCTTC
-	TRBV18	TRBD1	TRBJ1-1	CASSPGQFRTEAFF	TGTGCCAGCTCACCGGGACAGTTTAGGACTGAAGCTTTCTTT
-	TRBV6-4	-	TRBJ2-1	CASRPSGTPGEGPYNEQFF	TGTGCCAGCAGGCCCTCCGGGACGCCTGGAGAGGGGCCTTACAATGAGCAGTTCTTC
-	TRBV28	-	TRBJ1-2	CASSPAGPIYGYTF	TGTGCCAGCAGCCCAGCGGGGCCAATCTATGGCTACACCTTC
-	TRBV5-1	-	TRBJ2-7	CASSLAGTYEQYF	TGCGCCAGCAGCTTGGCAGGGACATACGAGCAGTACTTC
-	TRBV28	-	TRBJ2-2	CASSLWARDTGELFF	TGTGCCAGCAGTTTATGGGCCAGGGACACCGGGGAGCTGTTTTTT
-	TRBV19	TRBD2	TRBJ2-7	CASRGSGLPYEQYF	TGTGCCAGTAGGGGATCGGGACTACCCTACGAGCAGTACTTC
-	TRBV5-1	-	TRBJ2-1	CASSLAGEQFF	TGCGCCAGCAGCTTGGCCGGGGAGCAGTTCTTC
-	TRBV5-1	-	TRBJ1-6	CASSLEGPNSPLHF	TGCGCCAGCAGCTTGGAAGGACCTAATTCACCCCTCCACTTT
-	TRBV15	TRBD2	TRBJ2-1	CATSRGGSGSQSYNEQFF	TGTGCCACCAGCAGGGGGGGTAGCGGGAGCCAAAGCTACAATGAGCAGTTCTTC
once	TRBV19	TRBD2	TRBJ2-2	CASYGRLAGATNTGELFF	TGTGCCAGCTACGGTCGGCTAGCGGGAGCTACGAACACCGGGGAGCTGTTTTTT
once	TRBV19	-	TRBJ2-5	CASRNFGAADQETQYF	TGTGCCAGTAGAAATTTCGGGGCAGCGGACCAAGAGACCCAGTACTTC
-	TRBV29-1	TRBD1	TRBJ1-2	CSVDDRGSGYTF	TGCAGCGTGGACGACAGGGGAAGTGGCTACACCTTC
-	TRBV5-6	-	TRBJ1-3	CASSLGSGNTIYF	TGTGCCAGCAGCTTGGGTTCTGGAAACACCATATATTTT
-	TRBV6-5	TRBD1	TRBJ2-2	CASSLTGHNTGELFF	TGTGCCAGCAGTTTGACAGGGCACAACACCGGGGAGCTGTTTTTT
-	TRBV7-3	-	TRBJ2-7	CASSRGRHGTYEQYF	TGTGCCAGCAGCCGGGGTAGACACGGGACCTACGAGCAGTACTTC
-	TRBV19	-	TRBJ2-5	CASSITPSEVIAQYF	TGTGCCAGTAGTATAACTCCTAGCGAGGTTATTGCCCAGTACTTC
few	TRBV19	-	TRBJ1-5	CASSINTVNQPQHF	TGTGCCAGTAGTATTAACACAGTGAATCAGCCCCAGCATTTT
-	TRBV18	TRBD2	TRBJ2-7	CASFSGTSVNYEQYF	TGTGCCAGCTTCTCCGGGACTAGCGTCAACTACGAGCAGTACTTC
-	TRBV6-1	-	TRBJ1-4	CASSETSTGSEKKLFF	TGTGCCAGCAGTGAGACCTCTACAGGGAGTGAGAAAAAGTTGTTTTTT
-	TRBV4-1	TRBD2	TRBJ2-1	CASSQSPLTSGSGDEQFF	TGCGCCAGCAGCCAGAGCCCCCTGACTAGCGGGAGCGGCGATGAGCAGTTCTTC
-	TRBV28	-	TRBJ1-2	CASSQGQGGYTF	TGTGCCAGCAGTCAAGGACAAGGGGGCTACACCTTC
few	TRBV7-6	-	TRBJ2-3	CASSLGIRAGEVTDTQYF	TGTGCCAGCAGCTTAGGAATTCGAGCCGGGGAAGTCACAGATACGCAGTATTTT
-	TRBV5-1	TRBD1	TRBJ2-7	CASSLADRGAEQYF	TGCGCCAGCAGCTTGGCCGACAGGGGGGCCGAGCAGTACTTC
-	TRBV27	-	TRBJ2-6	CASSLSPPSGANVLTF	TGTGCCAGCAGTTTATCACCCCCATCGGGGGCCAACGTCCTGACTTTC
once	TRBV18	-	TRBJ2-3	CASSPGGDTQYF	TGTGCCAGCTCACCAGGGGGAGATACGCAGTATTTT
-	TRBV19	TRBD1	TRBJ1-1	CASSTQGAPLMNTEAFF	TGTGCCAGTAGCACACAGGGGGCGCCTCTTATGAACACTGAAGCTTTCTTT
-	TRBV19	TRBD2	TRBJ2-7	CASSRGGQASEQYF	TGTGCCAGTAGTAGGGGAGGGCAAGCTTCGGAGCAGTACTTC
-	TRBV18	TRBD1	TRBJ1-6	CASSQQGATSPLHF	TGTGCCAGCTCACAGCAGGGGGCAACTTCACCCCTCCACTTT
few	TRBV7-2	TRBD2	TRBJ2-7	CASSRPPLAGAGEQYF	TGTGCCAGCAGCCGACCCCCCCTAGCGGGGGCAGGCGAGCAGTACTTC
-	TRBV7-9	-	TRBJ1-2	CASRSVYRRSNYGYTF	TGTGCCAGCAGATCAGTCTACAGGAGGAGTAACTATGGCTACACCTTC
-	TRBV28	-	TRBJ2-7	CASSPGRDFLYEQYF	TGTGCCAGCAGCCCGGGACGGGACTTTCTTTACGAGCAGTACTTC
-	TRBV28	-	TRBJ1-3	CASSSWIGTRTGNTIYF	TGTGCCAGCAGTTCCTGGATCGGGACCAGAACTGGAAACACCATATATTTT
-	TRBV5-4	-	TRBJ1-2	CASSPLQGRRYGYTF	TGTGCCAGCAGCCCGTTACAGGGCAGAAGATATGGCTACACCTTC
once	TRBV6-6	TRBD1	TRBJ2-7	CASSYTTGASYEQYF	TGTGCCAGCAGTTACACGACAGGGGCCTCCTACGAGCAGTACTTC
once	TRBV5-4	TRBD2	TRBJ2-3	CASSLGAGGQYF	TGTGCCAGCAGCTTGGGAGCGGGAGGGCAGTATTTT
-	TRBV10-3	-	TRBJ1-1	CAISQGPHYGNTEAFF	TGTGCCATCAGTCAGGGGCCGCACTACGGGAACACTGAAGCTTTCTTT
few	TRBV30	TRBD1	TRBJ1-1	CAWVRTGNTEAFF	TGTGCCTGGGTCCGGACAGGGAACACTGAAGCTTTCTTT
-	TRBV30	TRBD2	TRBJ2-7	CAWSPPRDSGEYEQYF	TGTGCCTGGAGCCCCCCCCGTGATAGCGGGGAATACGAGCAGTACTTC
-	TRBV28	-	TRBJ2-5	CASSFGLGEAETQYF	TGTGCCAGCAGTTTCGGGCTCGGGGAGGCGGAGACCCAGTACTTC
-	TRBV27	-	TRBJ1-1	CASRGMPGFTEAFF	TGTGCCAGCAGGGGAATGCCAGGGTTTACTGAAGCTTTCTTT
few	TRBV6-1	-	TRBJ2-6	CASSGSGANVLTF	TGTGCCAGCAGTGGATCTGGGGCCAACGTCCTGACTTTC
-	TRBV6-6	-	TRBJ2-6	CASSYSGSRANVLTF	TGTGCCAGCAGTTACTCGGGGAGTAGGGCCAACGTCCTGACTTTC
-	TRBV6-6	-	TRBJ2-2	CASSYSPANTGELFF	TGTGCCAGCAGTTACTCCCCTGCGAACACCGGGGAGCTGTTTTTT
once	TRBV11-2	TRBD1	TRBJ1-2	CASSLRGGFNGYTF	TGTGCCAGCAGCCTCAGGGGGGGGTTCAATGGCTACACCTTC
-	TRBV4-1	-	TRBJ1-4	CASNHPGLESNEKLFF	TGCGCCAGCAACCACCCGGGGTTGGAGTCTAATGAAAAACTGTTTTTT
-	TRBV1	-	TRBJ1-2	CTSSQVKTDYGYTF	TGCACCAGCAGCCAAGTTAAAACAGACTATGGCTACACCTTC
-	TRBV30	TRBD1	TRBJ1-5	CAWSYRGLRQPQHF	TGTGCCTGGAGTTACAGGGGGCTGAGGCAGCCCCAGCATTTT
few	TRBV2	TRBD1	TRBJ2-7	CASSMTGIGNF	TGTGCCAGCAGTATGACAGGGATAGGCAACTTC
-	TRBV6-6	TRBD1	TRBJ2-5	CASSVTGNEETQYF	TGTGCCAGCAGTGTGACAGGGAATGAAGAGACCCAGTACTTC